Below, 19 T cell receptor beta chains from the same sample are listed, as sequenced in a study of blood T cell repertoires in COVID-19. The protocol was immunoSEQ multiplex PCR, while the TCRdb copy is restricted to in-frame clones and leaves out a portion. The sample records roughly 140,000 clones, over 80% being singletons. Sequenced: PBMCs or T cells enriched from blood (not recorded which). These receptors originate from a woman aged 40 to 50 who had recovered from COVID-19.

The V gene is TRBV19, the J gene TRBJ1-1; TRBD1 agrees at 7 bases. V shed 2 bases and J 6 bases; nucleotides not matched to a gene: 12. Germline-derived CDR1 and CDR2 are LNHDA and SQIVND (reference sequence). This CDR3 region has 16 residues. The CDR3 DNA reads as TGTGCCAGTAGTATACTATTGGGACAGATACAACCTGAAGCTTTCTTT. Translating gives CASSILLGQIQPEAFF. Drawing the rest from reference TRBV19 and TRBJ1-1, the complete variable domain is DGGITQSPKYLFRKEGQNVTLSCEQNLNHDAMYWYRQDPGQGLRLIYYSQIVNDFQKGDIAEGYSVSREKKESFPLTVTSAQKNPTAFYLCASSILLGQIQPEAFFGQGTRLTVV.

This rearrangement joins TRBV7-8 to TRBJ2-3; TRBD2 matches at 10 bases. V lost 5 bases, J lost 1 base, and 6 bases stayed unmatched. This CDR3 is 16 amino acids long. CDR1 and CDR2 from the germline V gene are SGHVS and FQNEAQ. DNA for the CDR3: TGTGCCAGCAGCCGCGCGGGGACTAGCGGCACAGATACGCAGTATTTT. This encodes CASSRAGTSGTDTQYF.

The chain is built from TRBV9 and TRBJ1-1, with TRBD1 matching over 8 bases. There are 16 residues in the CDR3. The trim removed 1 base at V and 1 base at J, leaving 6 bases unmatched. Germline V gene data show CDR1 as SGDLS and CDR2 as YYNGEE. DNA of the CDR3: TGTGCCAGCAGCGTATCAGGGGGCGAAAGGAACACTGAAGCTTTCTTT. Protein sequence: CASSVSGGERNTEAFF.

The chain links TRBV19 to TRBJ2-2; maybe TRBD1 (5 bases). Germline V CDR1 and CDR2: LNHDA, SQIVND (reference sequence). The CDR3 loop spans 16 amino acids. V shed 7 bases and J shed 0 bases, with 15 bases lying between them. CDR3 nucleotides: TGTGCCAGTACCGGTCAGGGTCGTTCGAACACCGGGGAGCTGTTTTTT. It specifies CASTGQGRSNTGELFF.

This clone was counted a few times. The CDR3 DNA sequence: TGTGCCAGCAGCCAGTCCCACAGGGGTCCGGCTTTTAGCTACACCTTC. Its protein product is CASSQSHRGPAFSYTF. V usage is TRBV14 and J usage is TRBJ1-2; 7 bases map to TRBD1. With 3 bases clipped from V and 9 bases from J, the junction kept 16 bases outside the gene matches. The CDR3 runs to 16 residues. Germline V gene sequence: CDR1 SGHDN, CDR2 FVKESK.

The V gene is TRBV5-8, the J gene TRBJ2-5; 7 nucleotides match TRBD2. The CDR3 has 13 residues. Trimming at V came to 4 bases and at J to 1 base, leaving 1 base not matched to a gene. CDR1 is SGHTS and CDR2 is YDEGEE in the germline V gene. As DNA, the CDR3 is TGTGCCAGCAGCCGGGAGGCCCAAGAGACCCAGTACTTC. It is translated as CASSREAQETQYF.

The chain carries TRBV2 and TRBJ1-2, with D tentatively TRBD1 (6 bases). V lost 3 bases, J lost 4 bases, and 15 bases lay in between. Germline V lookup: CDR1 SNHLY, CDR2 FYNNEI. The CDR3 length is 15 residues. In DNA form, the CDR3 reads TGTGCCAGCAGTGATAGGGGGTCAGGGGCCTATGGCTACACCTTC. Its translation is CASSDRGSGAYGYTF. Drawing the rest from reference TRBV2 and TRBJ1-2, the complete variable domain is EPEVTQTPSHQVTQMGQEVILRCVPISNHLYFYWYRQILGQKVEFLVSFYNNEISEKSEIFDDQFSVERPDGSNFTLKIRSTKLEDSAMYFCASSDRGSGAYGYTFGSGTRLTVV.

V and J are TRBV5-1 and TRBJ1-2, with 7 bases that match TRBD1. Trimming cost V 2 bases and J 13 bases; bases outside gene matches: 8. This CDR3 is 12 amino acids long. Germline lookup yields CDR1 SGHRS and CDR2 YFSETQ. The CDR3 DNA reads TGCGCCAGCAGCTTACCGGGACAGCCGTTCACCTTC. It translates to CASSLPGQPFTF.

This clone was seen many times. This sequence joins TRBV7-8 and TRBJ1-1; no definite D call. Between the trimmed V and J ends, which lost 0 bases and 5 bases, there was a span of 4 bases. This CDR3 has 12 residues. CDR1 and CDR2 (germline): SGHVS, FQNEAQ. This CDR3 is CASSLASTEAFF. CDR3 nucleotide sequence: TGTGCCAGCAGCTTAGCTAGTACTGAAGCTTTCTTT.

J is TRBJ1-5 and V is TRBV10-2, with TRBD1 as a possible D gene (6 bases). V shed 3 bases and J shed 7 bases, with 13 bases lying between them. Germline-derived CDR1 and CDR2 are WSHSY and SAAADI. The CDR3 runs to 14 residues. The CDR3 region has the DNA TGCGCCAGCAGTGAAGGGGGTTTGAACCAGCCCCAGCATTTT. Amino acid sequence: CASSEGGLNQPQHF.

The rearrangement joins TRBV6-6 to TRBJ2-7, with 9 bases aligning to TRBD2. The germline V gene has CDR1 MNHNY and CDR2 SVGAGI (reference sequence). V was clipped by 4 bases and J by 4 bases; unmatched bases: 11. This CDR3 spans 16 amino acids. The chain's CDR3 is CASSFLGRGGSYEQYF. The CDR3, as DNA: TGTGCCAGCAGTTTTCTGGGGCGGGGGGGCTCGTACGAGCAGTACTTC.

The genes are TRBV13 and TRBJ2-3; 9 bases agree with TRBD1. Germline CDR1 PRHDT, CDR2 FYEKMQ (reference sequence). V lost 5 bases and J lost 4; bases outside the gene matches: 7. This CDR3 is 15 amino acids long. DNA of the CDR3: TGTGCCAGCAGCAAGACAGGGGGTGAGGCAGATACGCAGTATTTT. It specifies CASSKTGGEADTQYF.

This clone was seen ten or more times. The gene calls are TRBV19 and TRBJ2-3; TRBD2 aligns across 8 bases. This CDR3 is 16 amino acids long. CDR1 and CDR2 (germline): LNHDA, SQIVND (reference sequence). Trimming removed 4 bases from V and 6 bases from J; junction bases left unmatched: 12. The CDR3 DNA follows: TGTGCCAGTAGTACCAATTCGGGACTAGGCTCGGATACGCAGTATTTT. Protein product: CASSTNSGLGSDTQYF.

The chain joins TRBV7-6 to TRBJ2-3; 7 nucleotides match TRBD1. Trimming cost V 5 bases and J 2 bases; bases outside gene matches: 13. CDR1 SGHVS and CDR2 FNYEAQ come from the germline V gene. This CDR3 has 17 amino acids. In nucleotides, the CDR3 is TGTGCCAGCAGCCCCTCCGCGAGGGGGCCTGACACAGATACGCAGTATTTT. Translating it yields CASSPSARGPDTDTQYF.

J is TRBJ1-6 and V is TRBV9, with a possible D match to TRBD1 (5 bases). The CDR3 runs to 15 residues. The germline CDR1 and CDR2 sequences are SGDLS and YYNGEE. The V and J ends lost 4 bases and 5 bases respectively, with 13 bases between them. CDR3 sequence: CASSPDTRHNSPLHF. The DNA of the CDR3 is TGTGCCAGCAGCCCGGACACGAGACATAATTCACCCCTCCACTTT.

The CDR3 region is CASSLVRDQPQHF. The DNA for the CDR3 is TGTGCCAGCAGTTTAGTAAGAGATCAGCCCCAGCATTTT. The J gene is TRBJ1-5, the V gene TRBV12-3 or TRBV12-4; D uncertain. There are 13 residues in the CDR3. Trimming took off 1 base at V and 5 bases at J, with 6 bases between the two ends.

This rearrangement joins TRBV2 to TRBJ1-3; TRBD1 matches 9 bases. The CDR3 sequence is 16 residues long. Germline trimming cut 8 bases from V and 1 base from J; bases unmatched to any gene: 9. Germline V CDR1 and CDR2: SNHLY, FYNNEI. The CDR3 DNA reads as TGTGCCAGCTCTGATCCCGGGACAGGGTCTGGAAACACCATATATTTT. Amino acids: CASSDPGTGSGNTIYF.

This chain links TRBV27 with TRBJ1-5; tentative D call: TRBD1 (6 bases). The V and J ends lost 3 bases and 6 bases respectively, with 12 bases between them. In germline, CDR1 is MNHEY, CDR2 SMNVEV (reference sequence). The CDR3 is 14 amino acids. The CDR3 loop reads CASSFMGAGQPQHF. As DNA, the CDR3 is TGTGCCAGCAGTTTTATGGGGGCAGGTCAGCCCCAGCATTTT.

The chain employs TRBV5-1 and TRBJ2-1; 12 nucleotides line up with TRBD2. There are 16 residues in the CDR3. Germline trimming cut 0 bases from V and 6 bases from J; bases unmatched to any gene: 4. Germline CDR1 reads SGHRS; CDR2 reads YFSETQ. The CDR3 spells CASSLELAGGSNEQFF. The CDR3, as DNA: TGCGCCAGCAGCTTGGAACTAGCGGGAGGTTCCAATGAGCAGTTCTTC.